Below are 9 T cell receptor beta chains sequenced from a single sample in a study of blood T cells in healthy people across ages. With a J-beta primer mix and a sample-barcoded 5' primer, a second PCR ran about 7 to 11 cycles. MiXCR, run by TCRdb on the 5' RACE reads, gives a single entry per CDR3 protein. The profile shows 1.5 million to 2 million distinct CDR3 sequences, over 25% of them singletons. The sequenced sample consisted of blood. The receptors were sampled from a woman aged 25 to 39 in good health.

J is TRBJ2-6 and V is TRBV20-1; unclear D gene. CDR1 and CDR2 (germline): DFQATT, SNEGSKA (reference sequence). The CDR3 extends over 13 amino acids. V shed 6 bases and J shed 2 bases, with 8 bases lying between them. In DNA form, the CDR3 reads TGCAGTGCGTTGGCTCCTGGGGCCAACGTCCTGACTTTC. Translating it yields CSALAPGANVLTF.

This chain joins TRBV6-1 and TRBJ2-1; 12 nucleotides line up with TRBD2. The V gene's germline CDR1 is MNHNS and CDR2 SASEGT. The J segment lost 9 bases and the V segment lost 7 bases, leaving 4 bases of the junction unmatched. This CDR3 is 13 amino acids long. In DNA, the CDR3 is TGTGCCAGCACTAGCGGGGGGGCTGTTGAGCAGTTCTTC. As protein: CASTSGGAVEQFF.

Many counts were recorded for this clonotype. The V and J genes are TRBV30 and TRBJ2-1; TRBD2 matches at 11 bases. There are 20 residues in the CDR3. Germline V gives CDR1 GTSNPN, CDR2 SVGIG (reference sequence). V shed 2 bases and J 4 bases; nucleotides not matched to a gene: 19. For the CDR3, the DNA is TGTGCCTGGAGTCCCTTCCTCACTAGCGGGAGAGGTCTGGAGTACAATGAGCAGTTCTTC. It translates to CAWSPFLTSGRGLEYNEQFF. Full variable domain (remainder filled in from reference TRBV30 and TRBJ2-1): SQTIHQWPATLVQPVGSPLSLECTVEGTSNPNLYWYRQAAGRGLQLLFYSVGIGQISSEVPQNLSASRPQDRQFILSSKKLLLSDSGFYLCAWSPFLTSGRGLEYNEQFFGPGTRLTVL.

The genes are TRBV12-3 or TRBV12-4 and TRBJ1-1; D not resolved. This CDR3 contains 12 residues. V was pared by 5 bases and J by 2 bases, with 6 bases between. CDR3 DNA: TGTGCCAGCAGTCCGTATAACACTGAAGCTTTCTTT. It specifies CASSPYNTEAFF.

This clonotype was detected a few times. The chain has TRBV7-9 and TRBJ2-7, with 7 bases lining up with TRBD2. CDR1 and CDR2 from the germline V gene are SEHNR and FQNEAQ (reference sequence). The CDR3 has 14 residues. Trimming removed 3 bases from V and 11 bases from J; junction bases left unmatched: 13. The CDR3 loop is CASSFRGGKPGKYF. CDR3 DNA sequence: TGTGCCAGCAGCTTCCGCGGGGGTAAACCAGGGAAGTACTTC.

This clonotype was counted ten times or more. V gene TRBV4-1 combines with J gene TRBJ1-6; weak D call: TRBD1 (6 bases). CDR1 and CDR2 (germline): MGHRA, YSYEKL. The CDR3 is 14 amino acids. Trimming left V 1 base short and J 13 bases short, with 14 bases between. CDR3 amino acids: CASSQGPGQRPLHF. The CDR3 bases are TGCGCCAGCAGCCAAGGCCCGGGACAAAGGCCCCTCCACTTT.

This clonotype occurred a few times. V gene TRBV12-3 or TRBV12-4 combines with J gene TRBJ1-5; TRBD1 agrees at 12 bases. The junction had 4 bases not matched to a gene; V was cut back by 4 bases and J by 6 bases. This CDR3 comprises 15 residues. CDR3 bases: TGTGCCAGCAGTTATGGGACAGGGGGCCGTCAGCCCCAGCATTTT. Residues: CASSYGTGGRQPQHF.

The genes are TRBV4-2 and TRBJ2-2; D unresolved. The CDR3 totals 14 residues. Germline CDR1 reads LGHNA; CDR2 reads YNFKEQ. Between the trimmed V and J ends, which lost 1 base and 4 bases, there was a span of 7 bases. This CDR3 reads CASSQVRLTGELFF. CDR3 nucleotide sequence: TGTGCCAGCAGCCAAGTACGTCTCACCGGGGAGCTGTTTTTT.

In this sample, this clonotype turned up a few times. The rearrangement links TRBV15 to TRBJ2-1; D unclear. V gave up 5 bases and J gave up 1 base, with 12 bases separating them. CDR3 size: 15 residues. In germline, CDR1 is LNHNV, CDR2 YYDKDF (reference sequence). CDR3 coding DNA: TGTGCCACCAGCGGGGTTAGGTTTTCCTACAATGAGCAGTTCTTC. Translated, it gives CATSGVRFSYNEQFF.